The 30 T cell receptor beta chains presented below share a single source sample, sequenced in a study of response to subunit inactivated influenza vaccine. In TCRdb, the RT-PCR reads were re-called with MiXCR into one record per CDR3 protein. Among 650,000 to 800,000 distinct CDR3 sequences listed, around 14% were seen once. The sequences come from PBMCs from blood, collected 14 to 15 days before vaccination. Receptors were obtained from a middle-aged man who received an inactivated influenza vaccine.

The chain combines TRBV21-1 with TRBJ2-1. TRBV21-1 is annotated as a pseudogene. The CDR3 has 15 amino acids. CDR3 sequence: CASSKLLESYNEQFF. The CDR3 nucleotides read TGTGCCAGCAGCAAACTGTTGGAATCCTACAATGAGCAGTTCTTC.

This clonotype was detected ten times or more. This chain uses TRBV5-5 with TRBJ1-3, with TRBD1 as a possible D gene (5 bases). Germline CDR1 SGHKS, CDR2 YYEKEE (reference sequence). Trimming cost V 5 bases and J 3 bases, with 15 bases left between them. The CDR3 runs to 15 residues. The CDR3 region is CASSSGTVYGNTIYF. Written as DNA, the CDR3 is TGTGCCAGCAGTTCCGGGACGGTTTATGGAAACACCATATATTTT.

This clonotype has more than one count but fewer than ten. The CDR3 protein is CASSSGRTRATYEQYF. The DNA for the CDR3 is TGTGCCAGCAGTTCGGGGAGGACAAGGGCTACCTACGAGCAGTACTTC. The V gene is TRBV12-3 or TRBV12-4, the J gene TRBJ2-7; D is possibly TRBD2 (6 bases). The CDR3 consists of 16 residues. The V end was cut by 4 bases, the J end by 2 bases, with 18 bases between.

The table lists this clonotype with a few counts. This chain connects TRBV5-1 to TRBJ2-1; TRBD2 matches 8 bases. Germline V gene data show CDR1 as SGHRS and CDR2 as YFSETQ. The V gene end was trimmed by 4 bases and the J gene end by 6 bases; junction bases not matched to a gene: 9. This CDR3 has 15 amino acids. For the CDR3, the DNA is TGCGCCAGCAGCAGGACAGCGGGGGAGGGCAATGAGCAGTTCTTC. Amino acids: CASSRTAGEGNEQFF.

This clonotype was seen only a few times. CDR3 protein: CASSLIATSALSLAGEQFF. The CDR3 DNA sequence: TGTGCCAGCAGCTTAATTGCTACTAGCGCCCTCTCGTTGGCGGGTGAGCAGTTCTTC. V gene TRBV11-2 combines with J gene TRBJ2-1; 7 bases are shared with TRBD2. In germline, CDR1 is SGHAT, CDR2 FQNNGV. CDR3 length: 19 amino acids. V trimming: 2 bases; J trimming: 9 bases; junction bases outside the gene matches: 22. The full variable domain, with the rest looked up from reference TRBV11-2 and TRBJ2-1, is EAGVAQSPRYKIIEKRQSVAFWCNPISGHATLYWYQQILGQGPKLLIQFQNNGVVDDSQLPKDRFSAERLKGVDSTLKIQPAKLEDSAVYLCASSLIATSALSLAGEQFFGPGTRLTVL.

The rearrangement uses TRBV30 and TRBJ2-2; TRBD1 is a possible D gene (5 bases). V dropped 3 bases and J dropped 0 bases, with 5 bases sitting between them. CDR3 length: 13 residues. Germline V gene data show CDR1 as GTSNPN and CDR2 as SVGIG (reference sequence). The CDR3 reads CAWRTANTGELFF. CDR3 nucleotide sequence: TGTGCCTGGAGGACAGCGAACACCGGGGAGCTGTTTTTT.

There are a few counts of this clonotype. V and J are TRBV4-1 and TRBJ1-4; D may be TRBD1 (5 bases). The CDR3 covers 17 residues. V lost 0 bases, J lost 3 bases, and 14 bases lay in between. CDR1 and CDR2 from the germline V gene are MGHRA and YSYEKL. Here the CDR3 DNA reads TGCGCCAGCAGCCAAGAGAGGTGGTCAGGGTCTAATGAAAAACTGTTTTTT. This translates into CASSQERWSGSNEKLFF.

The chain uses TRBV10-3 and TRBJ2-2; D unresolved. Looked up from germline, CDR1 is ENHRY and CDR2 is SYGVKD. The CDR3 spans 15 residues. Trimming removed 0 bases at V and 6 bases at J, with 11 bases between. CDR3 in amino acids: CAISESGPTAGELFF. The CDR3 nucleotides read TGTGCCATCAGTGAGTCGGGCCCAACCGCCGGGGAGCTGTTTTTT.

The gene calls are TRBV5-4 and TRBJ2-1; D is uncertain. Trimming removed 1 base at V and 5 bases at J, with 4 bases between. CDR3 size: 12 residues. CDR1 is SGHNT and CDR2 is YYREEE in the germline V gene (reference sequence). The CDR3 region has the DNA TGTGCCAGCAGCTTGCAGAACAATGAGCAGTTCTTC. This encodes CASSLQNNEQFF.

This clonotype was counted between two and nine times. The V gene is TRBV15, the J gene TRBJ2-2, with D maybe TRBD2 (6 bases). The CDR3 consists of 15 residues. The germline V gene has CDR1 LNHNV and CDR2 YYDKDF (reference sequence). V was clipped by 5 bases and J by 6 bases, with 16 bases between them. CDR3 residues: CATSGGGRRSGELFF. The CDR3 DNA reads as TGTGCCACCAGCGGGGGAGGTCGGAGGTCCGGGGAGCTGTTTTTT.

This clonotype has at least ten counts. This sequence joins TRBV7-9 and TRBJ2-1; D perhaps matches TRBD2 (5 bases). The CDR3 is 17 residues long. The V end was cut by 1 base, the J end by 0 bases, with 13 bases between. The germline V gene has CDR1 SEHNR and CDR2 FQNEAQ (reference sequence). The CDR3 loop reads CASSLGAGGGSYNEQFF. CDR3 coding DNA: TGTGCCAGCAGCTTAGGGGCGGGCGGAGGCTCCTACAATGAGCAGTTCTTC.

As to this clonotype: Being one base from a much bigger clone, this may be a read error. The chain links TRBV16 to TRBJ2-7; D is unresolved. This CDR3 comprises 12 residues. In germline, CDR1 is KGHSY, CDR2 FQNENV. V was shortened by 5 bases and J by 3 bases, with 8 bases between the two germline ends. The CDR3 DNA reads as TGTGCCAGCAGCGCGAAGAACTACGAGCAGTACTTC. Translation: CASSAKNYEQYF.

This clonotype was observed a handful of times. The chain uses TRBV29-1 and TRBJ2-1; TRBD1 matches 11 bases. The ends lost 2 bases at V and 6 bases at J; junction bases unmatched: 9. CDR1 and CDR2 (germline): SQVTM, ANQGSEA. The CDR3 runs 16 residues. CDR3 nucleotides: TGCAGCGTTGAACTTCCCCAGGGGACAGGGGGCAATGAGCAGTTCTTC. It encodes CSVELPQGTGGNEQFF.

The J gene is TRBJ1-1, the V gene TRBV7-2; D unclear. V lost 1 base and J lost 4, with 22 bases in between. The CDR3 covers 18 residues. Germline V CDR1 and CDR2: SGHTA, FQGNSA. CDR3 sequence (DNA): TGTGCCAGCAGCTTAGGGCGACTGCTCTGGGCAACGCCCACTGAAGCTTTCTTT. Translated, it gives CASSLGRLLWATPTEAFF.

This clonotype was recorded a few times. In DNA form, the CDR3 reads TGTGCCACCCTAAGAAGCACAGATACGCAGTATTTT. Its translation: CATLRSTDTQYF. This rearrangement joins TRBV2 to TRBJ2-3, with D uncertain. V gave up 10 bases and J gave up 0 bases, with 8 bases separating them. From germline, CDR1 is SNHLY and CDR2 FYNNEI. CDR3 length equals 12 residues. Together with reference TRBV2 and TRBJ2-3, the CDR3 gives the full variable domain: EPEVTQTPSHQVTQMGQEVILRCVPISNHLYFYWYRQILGQKVEFLVSFYNNEISEKSEIFDDQFSVERPDGSNFTLKIRSTKLEDSAMYFCATLRSTDTQYFGPGTRLTVL.

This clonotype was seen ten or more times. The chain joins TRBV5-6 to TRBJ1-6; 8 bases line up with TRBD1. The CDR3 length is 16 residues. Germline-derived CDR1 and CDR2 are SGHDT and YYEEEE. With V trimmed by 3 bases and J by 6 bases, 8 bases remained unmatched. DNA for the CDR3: TGTGCCAGCAGCTCCGGGACAGGTCTTCTTAATTCACCCCTCCACTTT. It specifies CASSSGTGLLNSPLHF.

CDR3 in DNA: TGCGCCAGCAGCCAAACCGACAGGGCCTATGGCTACACCTTC. This codes for CASSQTDRAYGYTF. The V and J genes are TRBV4-1 and TRBJ1-2; TRBD1 matches 7 bases. The V gene's germline CDR1 is MGHRA and CDR2 YSYEKL. There are 14 residues in the CDR3. The trim removed 2 bases at V and 4 bases at J, leaving 4 bases unmatched.

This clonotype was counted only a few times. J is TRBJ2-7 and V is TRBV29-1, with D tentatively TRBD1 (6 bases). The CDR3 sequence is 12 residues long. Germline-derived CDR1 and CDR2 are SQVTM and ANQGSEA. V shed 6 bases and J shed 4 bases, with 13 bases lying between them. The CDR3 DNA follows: TGCAGCGTGCTAACGACAGGTTACGAGCAGTACTTC. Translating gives CSVLTTGYEQYF.

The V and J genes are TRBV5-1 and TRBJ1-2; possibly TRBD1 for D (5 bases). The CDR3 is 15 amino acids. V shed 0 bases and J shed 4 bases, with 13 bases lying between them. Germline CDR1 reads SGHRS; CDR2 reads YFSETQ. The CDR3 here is CASSLVGGDGYGYTF. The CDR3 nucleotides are TGCGCCAGCAGCTTGGTCGGAGGGGACGGCTATGGCTACACCTTC. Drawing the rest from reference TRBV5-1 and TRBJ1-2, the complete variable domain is KAGVTQTPRYLIKTRGQQVTLSCSPISGHRSVSWYQQTPGQGLQFLFEYFSETQRNKGNFPGRFSGRQFSNSRSEMNVSTLELGDSALYLCASSLVGGDGYGYTFGSGTRLTVV.

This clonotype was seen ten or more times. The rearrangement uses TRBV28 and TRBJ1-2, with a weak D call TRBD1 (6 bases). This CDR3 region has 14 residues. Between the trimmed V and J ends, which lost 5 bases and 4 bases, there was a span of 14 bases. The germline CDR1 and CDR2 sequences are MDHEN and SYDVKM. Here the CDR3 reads CASSPGGRTYGYTF. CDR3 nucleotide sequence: TGTGCCAGCAGTCCTGGGGGCAGGACCTATGGCTACACCTTC.

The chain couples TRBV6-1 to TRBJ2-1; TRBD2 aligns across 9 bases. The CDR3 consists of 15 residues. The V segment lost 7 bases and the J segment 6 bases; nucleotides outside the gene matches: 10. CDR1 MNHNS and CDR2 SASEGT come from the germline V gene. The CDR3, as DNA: TGTGCCAGCACCCGGGGGGTAGCGGGAGTCAATGAGCAGTTCTTC. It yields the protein CASTRGVAGVNEQFF.

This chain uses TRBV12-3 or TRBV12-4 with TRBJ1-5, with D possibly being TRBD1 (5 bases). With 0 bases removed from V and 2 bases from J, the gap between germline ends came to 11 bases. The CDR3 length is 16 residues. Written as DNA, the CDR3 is TGTGCCAGCAGTTTAGCGCGAGGGGCCCGCAATCAGCCCCAGCATTTT. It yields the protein CASSLARGARNQPQHF.

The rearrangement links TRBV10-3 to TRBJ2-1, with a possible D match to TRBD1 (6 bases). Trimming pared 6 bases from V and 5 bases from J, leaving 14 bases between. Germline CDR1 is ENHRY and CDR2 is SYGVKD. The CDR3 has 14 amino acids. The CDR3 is CAIRKTGANNEQFF. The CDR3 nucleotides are TGTGCCATCAGGAAGACAGGAGCCAACAATGAGCAGTTCTTC.

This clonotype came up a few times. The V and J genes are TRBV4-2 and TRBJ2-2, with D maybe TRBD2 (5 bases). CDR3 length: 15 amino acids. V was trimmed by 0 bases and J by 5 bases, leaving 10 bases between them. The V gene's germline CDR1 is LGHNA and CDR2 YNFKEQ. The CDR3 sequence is CASSQDLTGTGELFF. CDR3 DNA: TGTGCCAGCAGCCAAGATCTAACGGGAACCGGGGAGCTGTTTTTT.

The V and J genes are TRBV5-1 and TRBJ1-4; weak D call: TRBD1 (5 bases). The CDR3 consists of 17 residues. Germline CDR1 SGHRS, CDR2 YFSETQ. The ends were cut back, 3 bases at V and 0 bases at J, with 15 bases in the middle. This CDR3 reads CASSSGAPLATNEKLFF. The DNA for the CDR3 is TGCGCCAGCAGCTCCGGGGCTCCACTTGCAACTAATGAAAAACTGTTTTTT.

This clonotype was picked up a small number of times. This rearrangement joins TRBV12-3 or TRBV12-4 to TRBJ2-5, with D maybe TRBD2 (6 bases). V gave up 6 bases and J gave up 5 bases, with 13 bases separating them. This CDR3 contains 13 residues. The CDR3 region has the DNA TGTGCCAGCAGGTCGGGGGTTACGGAGACCCAGTACTTC. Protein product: CASRSGVTETQYF.

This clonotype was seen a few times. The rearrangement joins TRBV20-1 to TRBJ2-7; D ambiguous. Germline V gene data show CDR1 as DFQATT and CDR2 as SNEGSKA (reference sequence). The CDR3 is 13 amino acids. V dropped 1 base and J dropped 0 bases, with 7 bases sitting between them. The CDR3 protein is CSARGTFSYEQYF. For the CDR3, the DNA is TGCAGTGCTAGAGGTACCTTCTCCTACGAGCAGTACTTC.

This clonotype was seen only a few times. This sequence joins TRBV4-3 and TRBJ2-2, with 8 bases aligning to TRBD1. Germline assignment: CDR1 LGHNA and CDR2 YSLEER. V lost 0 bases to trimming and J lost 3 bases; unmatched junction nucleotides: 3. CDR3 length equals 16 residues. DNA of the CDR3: TGCGCCAGCAGCCAAGACAGGGGGCTGTACACCGGGGAGCTGTTTTTT. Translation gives CASSQDRGLYTGELFF.

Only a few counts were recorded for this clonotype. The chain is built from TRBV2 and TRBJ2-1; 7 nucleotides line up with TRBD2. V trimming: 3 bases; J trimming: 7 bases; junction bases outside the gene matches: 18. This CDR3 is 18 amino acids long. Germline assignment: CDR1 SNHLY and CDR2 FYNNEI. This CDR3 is CASSDIRWGGFGSNEQFF. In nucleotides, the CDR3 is TGTGCCAGCAGTGACATCCGCTGGGGGGGGTTCGGCTCTAATGAGCAGTTCTTC.

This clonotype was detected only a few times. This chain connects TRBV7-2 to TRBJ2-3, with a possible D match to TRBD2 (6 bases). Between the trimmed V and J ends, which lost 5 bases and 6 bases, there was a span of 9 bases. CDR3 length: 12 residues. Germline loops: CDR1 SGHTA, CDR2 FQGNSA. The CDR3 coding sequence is TGTGCCAGCAGCCCTAGCGTCGATACGCAGTATTTT. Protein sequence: CASSPSVDTQYF.